The source of this TCR beta chain is a study of T cells in pancreatic ductal adenocarcinoma (dated by TCRdb to the late 2010s). Looking at the study overall: Surgically resected pancreatic ductal adenocarcinoma specimens were analyzed for the quantity, spatial distribution, and characteristics of both suppressive cells and tumor-infiltrating CD8+ T cells, an effort aimed at clarifying the adaptive T-cell response occurring naturally.

The investigation overall reported the following: There was no significant difference in T-cell clonality between tumor and blood, where mean clonality was about 0.112 for tumors and approximately 0.069 for blood. Because tumors are enriched in CD45RO+ effector T cells rather than naive T cells, which biases toward lower diversity, comparisons of clonality between tumor and blood may be biased. Since most pancreatic cancer patients present with inoperable disease, the resected cohort was skewed toward the minority of patients who had early-stage disease. Blood samples had more total productive templates and 6 to 8-fold more unique clonotypes than tumor samples.

Trimming costs V 1 base and J 2 bases, and their ends lie 9 bases apart. Via the germline V gene, CDR1 is SGHRS and CDR2 YFSETQ. The CDR3 holds 14 amino acids from the cysteine to the phenylalanine. Solely the CDR3 DNA is kept, with 42 bases framed from the first base. TCR beta CDR3 regions were amplified from genomic DNA using the immunoSEQ hsTCRB kit. An Illumina HiSeq system was used for high-throughput TRB CDR3 sequencing. In the original analysis: Sequencing reads were analyzed with the immunoSEQ software, and nonproductive sequences with premature stops or frame-shifts were excluded. Repertoire clonality was computed as one minus Shannon entropy normalized by log2 of the number of unique productive sequences. TCRdb obtained this table from immuneACCESS and retained in-frame rearrangements with V and J assigned. These tables miss some clones; where compared with another copy, unresolved V genes account for less than half of the shortfall, and the remainder is unexplained. V, J and clone size reflect that table, while D and trimming were determined from the DNA. The sample yields about 29,000 clones; over 85% were counted once. The ten top clones hold 2.2% of the sample.

The pancreatic ductal adenocarcinoma patients who were selected had gone through surgery without receiving any neoadjuvant therapy. Peripheral blood was collected in heparin tubes, and PBMCs were isolated by histopaque density gradient and cryopreserved in around 9.2% DMSO. Genomic DNA was extracted from six or seven PBMC and 9 flash-frozen tumor specimens using the DNeasy Blood and Tissue Kit with Proteinase K and RNase treatment. As concerns this clone: It has no known antigen specificity. Per-base quality was not reported, and no clone a single base away is much larger than it.

The V and J genes are TRBV5-1 and TRBJ2-5; no confident D gene assignment can be made. Sequenced: PBMCs. This receptor was taken from a human donor with pancreatic ductal adenocarcinoma. The DNA reads as follows: TGCGCCAGCAGCTTGTTTGCTAGACAAGAGACCCAGTACTTC. Its coded protein is CASSLFARQETQYF. Extended through the reference TRBV5-1 and TRBJ2-5 proteins, this CDR3 yields the full variable domain: KAGVTQTPRYLIKTRGQQVTLSCSPISGHRSVSWYQQTPGQGLQFLFEYFSETQRNKGNFPGRFSGRQFSNSRSEMNVSTLELGDSALYLCASSLFARQETQYFGPGTRLLVL.